These T cell receptor beta chains were read from a single sample in a study of shared clonotypes between healthy human individuals. The method was immunoSEQ multiplex PCR; TCRdb's version includes in-frame clones alone and lacks a portion of them. Among a few hundred thousand clones listed, about 97% were seen once. Sequencing used memory CD8+ T cells sorted from blood. These receptors were collected from a man aged 25 to 40 in good health. Both conserved end residues are part of each CDR3. A D gene is named only where the DNA matches it firmly. A clone size is listed for some rows: how often the clone was seen (once, few, many), or a class if it is expanded.

TRBD1 | . | TRBJ1-2 | TRBV7-2 | CASSLIQGRDGYTF | TGTGCCAGCAGCTTAATACAGGGGCGGGATGGCTACACCTTC
TRBD2 | . | TRBJ2-1 | TRBV27 | CASHSGRVVNEQFF | TGTGCCAGCCACAGCGGGAGAGTCGTCAATGAGCAGTTCTTC
TRBD2 | once | TRBJ2-3 | TRBV7-2 | CASSPGLESYF | TGTGCCAGCAGCCCGGGACTAGAGTCGTATTTT
. | . | TRBJ2-5 | TRBV30 | CAWSRETQYF | TGTGCCTGGAGTAGGGAGACCCAGTACTTC
. | . | TRBJ2-7 | TRBV28 | CASSFGVAYEQYF | TGTGCCAGCAGTTTTGGGGTGGCCTACGAGCAGTACTTC
TRBD1 | . | TRBJ2-7 | TRBV10-3 | CAISEVGGGTGDEQYF | TGTGCCATCAGTGAAGTTGGAGGGGGGACAGGGGACGAGCAGTACTTC
. | . | TRBJ2-7 | TRBV30 | CAWGNPGHQTGEQYF | TGTGCCTGGGGAAATCCGGGCCACCAAACGGGAGAGCAGTACTTC
TRBD1 | . | TRBJ2-4 | TRBV10-2 | CASSEGDRGHIQYF | TGCGCCAGCAGCGAAGGGGACAGGGGACACATTCAGTACTTC
. | . | TRBJ2-2 | TRBV9 | CASSVVPGELFF | TGTGCCAGCAGCGTAGTCCCCGGGGAGCTGTTTTTT
. | . | TRBJ2-7 | TRBV5-8 | CASSLGGTSFYEQYF | TGTGCCAGCAGCTTGGGGGGGACATCTTTCTACGAGCAGTACTTC
TRBD2 | . | TRBJ2-1 | TRBV29-1 | CSVVVWASGSYNEQFF | TGCAGCGTTGTGGTCTGGGCTAGCGGGTCCTACAATGAGCAGTTCTTC
. | . | TRBJ1-1 | TRBV7-8 | CASSLGQNTEAFF | TGTGCCAGCAGCTTGGGACAGAACACTGAAGCTTTCTTT
. | once | TRBJ2-5 | TRBV2 | CASSEGQPGETQYF | TGTGCCAGCAGTGAAGGACAGCCGGGGGAGACCCAGTACTTC
. | . | TRBJ1-1 | TRBV7-9 | CASSSLTANTEAFF | TGTGCCAGCAGCTCCCTCACTGCGAACACTGAAGCTTTCTTT
. | . | TRBJ2-7 | TRBV27 | CASRSSPYEQYF | TGTGCCAGCAGATCTAGCCCTTACGAGCAGTACTTC
. | . | TRBJ2-7 | TRBV27 | CASSLRGGQLYEQYF | TGTGCCAGCAGTTTACGGGGGGGACAGCTCTACGAGCAGTACTTC
TRBD2 | . | TRBJ2-3 | TRBV27 | CASSLSGTSSYTQYF | TGTGCCAGCAGTTTATCCGGGACTAGCTCATATACGCAGTATTTT
TRBD2 | once | TRBJ2-7 | TRBV19 | CASSTGGGRNEQYF | TGTGCCAGTTCCACCGGCGGGGGGCGGAACGAGCAGTACTTC
TRBD1 | . | TRBJ1-5 | TRBV29-1 | CSVGDSHGDQPQHF | TGCAGCGTTGGGGACAGCCATGGGGATCAGCCCCAGCATTTT
TRBD2 | . | TRBJ2-4 | TRBV19 | CASSIGLAGAGNIQYF | TGTGCCAGTAGTATAGGACTAGCGGGAGCGGGAAACATTCAGTACTTC
TRBD1 | . | TRBJ2-7 | TRBV13 | CASSFRPGQGNEQYF | TGTGCCAGCAGCTTTCGTCCGGGACAGGGAAACGAGCAGTACTTC
. | . | TRBJ2-7 | TRBV9 | CASSEGTTYEQYF | TGTGCCAGCAGCGAAGGGACGACCTACGAGCAGTACTTC